Listed here are 20 T cell receptor beta chains from one sample, sequenced in a study of cytomegalovirus exposure and HLA in healthy donors. PCR primers comprised 60 Vbeta and 13 Jbeta primers. The assay was immunoSEQ multiplex PCR, and TCRdb's table has in-frame clones only and misses some. In the table there are approximately 240,000 clones, around 76% of which are singletons. The sequenced material came from PBMCs. These receptors were obtained from a woman between 40 and 55 years old in good health and CMV-seropositive.

This clone was seen only once. The chain has TRBV4-3 and TRBJ2-3; maybe TRBD2 (6 bases). Trimming removed 4 bases from V and 4 bases from J, with 15 bases in between. This CDR3 is 15 amino acids long. Germline values: CDR1 LGHNA, CDR2 YSLEER. CDR3 nucleotides: TGCGCCAGCAGCCCCGAGGAGGGTCGGGCAGATACGCAGTATTTT. Residues: CASSPEEGRADTQYF.

The chain is built from TRBV30 and TRBJ1-5; 9 nucleotides align to TRBD1. The CDR3 is made up of 15 amino acids. Looked up from germline, CDR1 is GTSNPN and CDR2 is SVGIG (reference sequence). V shed 2 bases and J 4 bases; nucleotides not matched to a gene: 6. The DNA for the CDR3 is TGTGCCTGGAGTAAGGGACAGGGAGGAAATCAGCCCCAGCATTTT. This codes for CAWSKGQGGNQPQHF.

The CDR3 loop reads CASSRLGAISQTSNYGYTF. The CDR3 DNA sequence: TGTGCCAGCAGCCGGCTTGGGGCCATATCCCAAACGTCCAACTATGGCTACACCTTC. This rearrangement joins TRBV27 to TRBJ1-2, with D possibly matching TRBD1 (5 bases). Germline V gene lookup returns CDR1 MNHEY and CDR2 SMNVEV (reference sequence). Trimming pared 6 bases from V and 2 bases from J, leaving 28 bases between. CDR3 length: 19 amino acids.

The chain links TRBV7-9 to TRBJ2-2, with TRBD1 matching 7 bases. The J segment lost 6 bases and the V segment lost 5 bases, leaving 6 bases of the junction unmatched. This CDR3 has 14 residues. Germline CDR1 is SEHNR and CDR2 is FQNEAQ (reference sequence). The CDR3 DNA reads TGTGCCAGCAGCCCGGGACAGACATCCGGGGAGCTGTTTTTT. Protein product: CASSPGQTSGELFF.

The chain uses TRBV6-5 and TRBJ2-7; TRBD1 might be the D (6 bases). The germline gives CDR1 MNHEY, CDR2 SVGAGI. The CDR3 loop spans 15 amino acids. V lost 6 bases to trimming and J lost 3 bases, with 18 bases between them. CDR3 protein: CASSRQVAGVYEQYF. In nucleotides, the CDR3 is TGTGCCAGCAGCCGACAGGTGGCAGGGGTCTACGAGCAGTACTTC.

V is TRBV10-3 and J is TRBJ1-1; D is uncertain. Germline-derived CDR1 and CDR2 are ENHRY and SYGVKD. The V and J ends lost 9 bases and 0 bases respectively, with 11 bases between them. There are 13 residues in the CDR3. The CDR3 DNA reads as TGTGCCATTTCGACACAAGTGAACACTGAAGCTTTCTTT. Translated: CAISTQVNTEAFF.

The chain combines TRBV7-9 with TRBJ2-3; 7 nucleotides align to TRBD2. This CDR3 is built from 14 residues. Losses at the gene ends were 4 bases for V and 7 bases for J; bases not matched to a gene: 8. The V gene's germline CDR1 is SEHNR and CDR2 FQNEAQ (reference sequence). The CDR3 DNA is TGTGCCAGCAGCTACGCGGGAGAAATATATACGCAGTATTTT. Encoded protein: CASSYAGEIYTQYF.

This chain joins TRBV5-6 and TRBJ2-7; TRBD2 matches 8 bases. Per the germline V gene, CDR1 is SGHDT and CDR2 is YYEEEE. The junction had 7 bases not matched to a gene; V was cut back by 4 bases and J by 4 bases. The CDR3 spans 14 residues. The CDR3 reads CASSPGGVGYEQYF. CDR3 in DNA: TGTGCCAGCAGCCCGGGGGGGGTGGGGTACGAGCAGTACTTC.

The CDR3 spells CASNRGNYGYTF. The CDR3 DNA reads TGTGCCAGTAACAGAGGGAACTATGGCTACACCTTC. V and J are TRBV6-1 and TRBJ1-2; D gene ambiguous. The CDR3 covers 12 residues. The V end was cut by 9 bases, the J end by 2 bases, with 10 bases between. CDR1 MNHNS and CDR2 SASEGT come from the germline V gene.

This chain links TRBV7-2 with TRBJ1-4; D is ambiguous. V lost 8 bases, J lost 0 bases, and 10 bases lay in between. Germline CDR1 reads SGHTA; CDR2 reads FQGNSA. The CDR3 runs 14 residues. The CDR3 DNA follows: TGTGCCAGCGGTAACGGTGCAACTAATGAAAAACTGTTTTTT. It is translated as CASGNGATNEKLFF.

The chain employs TRBV11-2 and TRBJ2-3; 8 positions match TRBD2. The CDR3 contains 17 residues. In germline, CDR1 is SGHAT, CDR2 FQNNGV. V shed 5 bases and J 0 bases; nucleotides not matched to a gene: 10. CDR3 sequence (DNA): TGTGCCAGCAGCCCCTTTCCATCTAGCGGGAGCACAGATACGCAGTATTTT. Protein: CASSPFPSSGSTDTQYF. Using reference TRBV11-2 and TRBJ2-3 for the parts outside the CDR3, the full variable domain is EAGVAQSPRYKIIEKRQSVAFWCNPISGHATLYWYQQILGQGPKLLIQFQNNGVVDDSQLPKDRFSAERLKGVDSTLKIQPAKLEDSAVYLCASSPFPSSGSTDTQYFGPGTRLTVL.

This clone was observed a single time. The gene calls are TRBV7-2 and TRBJ1-4, with 7 bases that match TRBD1. The CDR3 totals 15 residues. Germline trimming cut 4 bases from V and 3 bases from J; bases unmatched to any gene: 5. Per germline, CDR1 SGHTA and CDR2 FQGNSA. This CDR3 is CASSSRGLANEKLFF. The CDR3, as DNA: TGTGCCAGCAGCTCGAGGGGGCTCGCTAATGAAAAACTGTTTTTT.

The chain combines TRBV6-5 with TRBJ1-1, with D uncertain. The CDR3 totals 13 residues. The V end was cut by 2 bases, the J end by 4 bases, with 8 bases between. The V gene's germline CDR1 is MNHEY and CDR2 SVGAGI. CDR3: CASSYGRATEAFF. The CDR3 region has the DNA TGTGCCAGCAGTTACGGGAGGGCCACTGAAGCTTTCTTT.

This rearrangement joins TRBV10-1 to TRBJ2-7, with 9 bases identical to TRBD2. V was pared by 0 bases and J by 7 bases, with 7 bases of the junction left unmatched. The CDR3 covers 15 residues. Germline assignment: CDR1 WNHNN and CDR2 SYGVQD (reference sequence). CDR3 sequence: CASSESPSGIGEQYF. The DNA for the CDR3 is TGCGCCAGCAGTGAGTCCCCTAGCGGGATAGGTGAGCAGTACTTC.

The CDR3 is CASSVLRERRASGANVLTF. The CDR3 coding sequence is TGTGCCAGCAGCGTACTAAGGGAGAGGAGGGCCTCTGGGGCCAACGTCCTGACTTTC. This chain joins TRBV7-9 and TRBJ2-6; weak D call: TRBD2 (6 bases). The CDR3 has 19 amino acids. The germline gives CDR1 SEHNR, CDR2 FQNEAQ (reference sequence). V dropped 5 bases and J dropped 0 bases, with 20 bases sitting between them.

The table lists this clone with a count of one. The chain carries TRBV25-1 and TRBJ1-2, with 12 positions matching TRBD1. V gave up 3 bases and J gave up 8 bases; unmatched junction bases: 10. The CDR3 is 16 residues long. The germline V gene has CDR1 MGHDK and CDR2 SYGVNS. The CDR3 loop is CASSDQGTGGAKGYTF. In DNA, the CDR3 is TGTGCCAGCAGTGATCAGGGGACAGGGGGCGCGAAGGGCTACACCTTC.

The chain combines TRBV7-2 with TRBJ2-2; 10 nucleotides match TRBD2. CDR3 length: 18 amino acids. The V gene end was trimmed by 5 bases and the J gene end by 7 bases; junction bases not matched to a gene: 16. CDR1 is SGHTA, CDR2 FQGNSA, per germline. As DNA, the CDR3 is TGTGCCAGCAGCCTCGGGCTAGCGGGGGCCGGGCTTATCGGGGAGCTGTTTTTT. It is translated as CASSLGLAGAGLIGELFF.

CDR3 nucleotides: TGTGCCAGCTCGCCTCGGGACAAGTATACGCAGTATTTT. It is translated as CASSPRDKYTQYF. This chain uses TRBV18 with TRBJ2-3; D perhaps matches TRBD1 (6 bases). Germline V CDR1 and CDR2: KGHSH, LQKENI. The CDR3 covers 13 residues. V was shortened by 6 bases and J by 7 bases, with 14 bases between the two germline ends.

This chain connects TRBV9 to TRBJ1-4; TRBD1 is a possible D gene (6 bases). Germline V gene sequence: CDR1 SGDLS, CDR2 YYNGEE. This CDR3 region has 14 residues. Trimming removed 0 bases at V and 8 bases at J, with 11 bases between. CDR3 in amino acids: CASSVGGRGEKLFF. The DNA of the CDR3 is TGTGCCAGCAGCGTAGGGGGGCGCGGGGAAAAACTGTTTTTT.

V and J are TRBV19 and TRBJ2-7; D might be TRBD1 (6 bases). Germline CDR1 reads LNHDA; CDR2 reads SQIVND (reference sequence). V was pared by 3 bases and J by 2 bases, with 11 bases between. The CDR3 is 14 amino acids. CDR3 region: CASSMVQGPYEQYF. The CDR3, as DNA: TGTGCCAGTAGTATGGTTCAGGGGCCCTACGAGCAGTACTTC.